The 19 T cell receptor beta chains below come from one sample, sequenced in a study of blood T cell repertoires in COVID-19. Produced via immunoSEQ multiplex PCR; TCRdb's table is partial and in-frame only. The sample lists fewer than 90,000 clones; 88% were seen once. The sample comprised peripheral blood. The receptors derive from a man aged 55 to 69 with acute or convalescent COVID-19.

The sample holds one count of this clone. The chain recombines TRBV7-2 with TRBJ2-5, with 9 nucleotides matching TRBD1. The CDR3 spans 17 residues. J gave up 5 bases and V 1 base, and 11 bases lay outside the gene matches. Germline CDR1 reads SGHTA; CDR2 reads FQGNSA. CDR3 region: CASSLEWTGVFGETQYF. CDR3 in DNA: TGTGCCAGCAGCTTAGAATGGACAGGGGTATTTGGGGAGACCCAGTACTTC.

The J gene is TRBJ2-6, the V gene TRBV5-4; 10 positions match TRBD2. V was clipped by 10 bases and J by 0 bases; unmatched bases: 7. The CDR3 consists of 16 residues. Germline V gives CDR1 SGHNT, CDR2 YYREEE (reference sequence). CDR3 coding DNA: TGTGCCGCCCAAGCGGGGGGGCTCTCTGGGGCCAACGTCCTGACTTTC. Its protein product is CAAQAGGLSGANVLTF.

The chain couples TRBV6-5 to TRBJ1-2, with D possibly being TRBD1 (5 bases). The CDR3 extends over 15 amino acids. In germline, CDR1 is MNHEY, CDR2 SVGAGI. V lost 6 bases, J lost 0 bases, and 14 bases lay in between. This CDR3 reads CASRTGTVANYGYTF. CDR3 DNA sequence: TGTGCCAGCAGGACCGGGACTGTAGCTAACTATGGCTACACCTTC.

Details on this clone: The sample has other DNA sequences that encode this CDR3 too. V is TRBV5-1 and J is TRBJ1-4; no firm D call. Germline CDR1 and CDR2: SGHRS and YFSETQ. The CDR3 sequence is 15 residues long. With 4 bases removed from V and 2 bases from J, the gap between germline ends came to 12 bases. The CDR3, as DNA: TGCGCCAGCAGCCTCGCGGGAGCTACTAATGAAAAACTGTTTTTT. It encodes CASSLAGATNEKLFF.

The count of this clone is one. The chain is built from TRBV6-5 and TRBJ2-1; tentatively, D is TRBD2 (6 bases). CDR1 and CDR2 from the germline V gene are MNHEY and SVGAGI. The CDR3 runs to 15 residues. Trimming removed 2 bases from V and 2 bases from J, with 10 bases in between. The CDR3: CASSYGAGTYNEQFF. CDR3 nucleotides: TGTGCCAGCAGTTACGGGGCGGGGACCTACAATGAGCAGTTCTTC.

This chain connects TRBV5-4 to TRBJ1-5, with a possible D match to TRBD1 (6 bases). V was trimmed by 1 base and J by 7 bases, leaving 6 bases between them. The CDR3 totals 12 residues. Germline V CDR1 and CDR2: SGHNT, YYREEE (reference sequence). The CDR3 region is CASSLRGQPQHF. CDR3 coding DNA: TGTGCCAGCAGCTTGAGGGGGCAGCCCCAGCATTTT.

The chain joins TRBV28 to TRBJ1-4; no reliable D call. The CDR3 consists of 14 residues. Germline values: CDR1 MDHEN, CDR2 SYDVKM. V was trimmed by 2 bases and J by 0 bases, leaving 4 bases between them. CDR3 nucleotides: TGTGCCAGCAGTTTACGAGCAACTAATGAAAAACTGTTTTTT. Its protein is CASSLRATNEKLFF.

The V gene is TRBV5-4, the J gene TRBJ2-7; D is possibly TRBD1 (6 bases). Trimming shortened V by 1 base and J by 0 bases, and 11 bases separated the two germline ends. Looked up from germline, CDR1 is SGHNT and CDR2 is YYREEE (reference sequence). This CDR3 spans 15 amino acids. This CDR3 is CASSLPGTLSYEQYF. The CDR3 DNA follows: TGTGCCAGCAGCTTGCCCGGGACACTCTCCTACGAGCAGTACTTC.

The V and J genes are TRBV5-8 and TRBJ2-1, with TRBD2 identical over 14 bases. Germline values: CDR1 SGHTS, CDR2 YDEGEE. J lost 7 bases, V lost 1 base, and 1 base had no gene match. The CDR3 covers 15 residues. The CDR3 is CASSLRLAGGNEQFF. DNA for the CDR3: TGTGCCAGCAGCTTGCGACTAGCGGGGGGGAATGAGCAGTTCTTC.

In this sample, this clone turned up a few times. The genes are TRBV19 and TRBJ1-5; no firm D call. Per the germline V gene, CDR1 is LNHDA and CDR2 is SQIVND (reference sequence). V lost 6 bases and J 0 bases, leaving 9 bases between the germline ends. CDR3 length: 14 amino acids. DNA for the CDR3: TGTGCCAGTAGATGGGGAGGTAGCAATCAGCCCCAGCATTTT. It codes for CASRWGGSNQPQHF.

This clone was observed a few times. The rearrangement links TRBV23-1 to TRBJ1-2; TRBD1 aligns across 7 bases. TRBV23-1 is an ORF; its function is uncertain. CDR3 length equals 15 residues. The V gene end was trimmed by 3 bases and the J gene end by 8 bases; junction bases not matched to a gene: 12. The CDR3 here is CASSHSRQGTGGYTF. The CDR3 nucleotides are TGCGCCAGCAGTCACAGCCGACAGGGTACAGGGGGCTACACCTTC.

The chain is built from TRBV19 and TRBJ2-5, with 12 bases that match TRBD2. The CDR3 loop spans 15 amino acids. The trim removed 6 bases at V and 5 bases at J, leaving 7 bases unmatched. Germline V lookup: CDR1 LNHDA, CDR2 SQIVND (reference sequence). This CDR3 is CASSPSGGAGETQYF. In nucleotides, the CDR3 is TGTGCCAGTAGCCCTAGCGGGGGGGCCGGCGAGACCCAGTACTTC.

The CDR3 here is CASSQVTGGEQYF. In DNA, the CDR3 is TGTGCCAGCAGCCAAGTCACAGGGGGCGAGCAGTACTTC. The chain uses TRBV3-1 (or the pseudogene TRBV3-2) and TRBJ2-7; 8 positions match TRBD1. After removal of 1 base from V and 6 bases from J, the junction contained 2 bases not matched to a gene. Germline CDR1 LGHDT, CDR2 YNNKEL (reference sequence). CDR3 size: 13 residues.

The V and J genes are TRBV6-2 or TRBV6-3 and TRBJ2-1; 8 positions match TRBD2. With 2 bases clipped from V and 4 bases from J, the junction kept 7 bases outside the gene matches. CDR3 size: 16 residues. The germline V gene has CDR1 MNHEY and CDR2 SVGEGT. The CDR3 coding sequence is TGTGCCAGCAGTTACCCCCCGGGGGGGGATTACAATGAGCAGTTCTTC. Amino acids: CASSYPPGGDYNEQFF.

The gene calls are TRBV5-4 and TRBJ1-2; 10 bases are shared with TRBD1. The CDR3 runs to 15 residues. Germline V gives CDR1 SGHNT, CDR2 YYREEE (reference sequence). V lost 3 bases to trimming and J lost 5 bases; unmatched junction nucleotides: 7. DNA for the CDR3: TGTGCCAGCAGCTCGGGGACAGGGGAGGGGTATGGCTACACCTTC. It is translated as CASSSGTGEGYGYTF.

The chain is built from TRBV19 and TRBJ1-5; D unresolved. The CDR3 is 13 amino acids. Trimming pared 3 bases from V and 4 bases from J, leaving 7 bases between. Germline V gene sequence: CDR1 LNHDA, CDR2 SQIVND (reference sequence). CDR3 amino acids: CASSIGRNQPQHF. The CDR3 DNA reads TGTGCCAGTAGTATTGGCAGAAATCAGCCCCAGCATTTT.

The chain recombines TRBV3-1 (or the pseudogene TRBV3-2) with TRBJ1-4, with D possibly matching TRBD1 (5 bases). Trimming left V 3 bases short and J 0 bases short, with 17 bases between. Germline V gene sequence: CDR1 LGHDT, CDR2 YNNKEL (reference sequence). This CDR3 comprises 18 residues. CDR3: CASSQGLPGATTNEKLFF. The CDR3 DNA reads TGTGCCAGCAGCCAGGGACTTCCTGGGGCAACAACTAATGAAAAACTGTTTTTT.

The CDR3 region is CASSLGQPNIQYF. The CDR3 DNA follows: TGCGCCAGCAGCCTGGGACAGCCGAACATTCAGTACTTC. This sequence joins TRBV5-1 and TRBJ2-4; 7 bases are a match to TRBD1. J was trimmed by 7 bases and V by 4 bases; bases with no gene match: 5. From germline, CDR1 is SGHRS and CDR2 YFSETQ. The CDR3 sequence is 13 residues long.

V is TRBV5-1 and J is TRBJ1-6, with a tentative D call TRBD1 (6 bases). Germline CDR1 is SGHRS and CDR2 is YFSETQ. V was trimmed by 0 bases and J by 5 bases, leaving 15 bases between them. This CDR3 spans 17 amino acids. CDR3 amino acids: CASSLEGSSGDNSPLHF. CDR3 in DNA: TGCGCCAGCAGCTTGGAGGGGTCATCAGGGGATAATTCACCCCTCCACTTT. Based on the CDR3 plus reference TRBV5-1 and TRBJ1-6, the full variable domain is KAGVTQTPRYLIKTRGQQVTLSCSPISGHRSVSWYQQTPGQGLQFLFEYFSETQRNKGNFPGRFSGRQFSNSRSEMNVSTLELGDSALYLCASSLEGSSGDNSPLHFGNGTRLTVT.